This record concerns one T cell receptor beta chain sequence. The assay was immunoSEQ multiplex PCR, and TCRdb's table has in-frame clones only and misses some. There are about 1 million clones in the sample; around 76% occur only once, and about 1.4% lies in the top ten. This sample stems from a study of shared clonotypes between healthy human individuals. V lost 5 bases to trimming and J lost 4 bases, with 5 bases between them. The CDR3 loop spans 12 amino acids. Germline V gene lookup returns CDR1 SGHNT and CDR2 YENEEA. The V call is TRBV11-3, the J call TRBJ2-2, with D unclear. Sequenced: memory CD4+ T cells sorted from blood. Regarding subset: CD45RA-negative fraction. This TCR was recovered from a man between 18 and 29 years old in good health. This chain's CDR3 is CASSRGTGELFF. The DNA for the CDR3 is TGTGCCAGCAGCCGAGGCACCGGGGAGCTGTTTTTT. Variable domain in full (rest from reference TRBV11-3 and TRBJ2-2): EAGVVQSPRYKIIEKKQPVAFWCNPISGHNTLYWYLQNLGQGPELLIRYENEEAVDDSQLPKDRFSAERLKGVDSTLKIQPAELGDSAVYLCASSRGTGELFFGEGSRLTVL.